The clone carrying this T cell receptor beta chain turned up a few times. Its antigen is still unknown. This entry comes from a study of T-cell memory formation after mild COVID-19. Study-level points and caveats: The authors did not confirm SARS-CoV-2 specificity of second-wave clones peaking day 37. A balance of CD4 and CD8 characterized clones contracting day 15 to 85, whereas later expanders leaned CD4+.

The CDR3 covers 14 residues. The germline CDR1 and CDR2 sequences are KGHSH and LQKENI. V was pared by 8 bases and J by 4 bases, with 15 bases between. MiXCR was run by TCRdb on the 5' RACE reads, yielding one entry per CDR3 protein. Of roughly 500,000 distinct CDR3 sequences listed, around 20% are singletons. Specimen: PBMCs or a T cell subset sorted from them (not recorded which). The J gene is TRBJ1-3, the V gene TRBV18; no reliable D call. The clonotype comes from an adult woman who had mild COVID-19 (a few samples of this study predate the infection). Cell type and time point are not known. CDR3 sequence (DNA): TGTGCCAGCACTAGGTGGGAAACCGGAAACACCATATATTTT. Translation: CASTRWETGNTIYF. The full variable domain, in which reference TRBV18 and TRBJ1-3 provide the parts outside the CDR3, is NAGVMQNPRHLVRRRGQEARLRCSPMKGHSHVYWYRQLPEEGLKFMVYLQKENIIDESGMPKERFSAEFPKEGPSILRIQQVVRGDSAAYFCASTRWETGNTIYFGEGSWLTVV.